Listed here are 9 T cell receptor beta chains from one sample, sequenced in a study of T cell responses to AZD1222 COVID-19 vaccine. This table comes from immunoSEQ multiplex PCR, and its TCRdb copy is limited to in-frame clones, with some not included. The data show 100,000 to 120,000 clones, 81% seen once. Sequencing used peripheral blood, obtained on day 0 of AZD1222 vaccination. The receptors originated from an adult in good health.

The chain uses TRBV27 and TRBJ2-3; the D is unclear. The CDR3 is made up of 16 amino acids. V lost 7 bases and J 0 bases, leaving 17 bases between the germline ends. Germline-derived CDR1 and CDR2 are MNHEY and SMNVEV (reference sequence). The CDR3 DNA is TGTGCCAGCAACAGCCAGGCCATTGCTAGCACAGATACGCAGTATTTT. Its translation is CASNSQAIASTDTQYF.

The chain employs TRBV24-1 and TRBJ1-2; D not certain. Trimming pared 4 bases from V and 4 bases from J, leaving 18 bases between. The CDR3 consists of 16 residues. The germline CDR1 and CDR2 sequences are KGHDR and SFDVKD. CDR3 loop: CATSDPGGMGSYGYTF. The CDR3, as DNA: TGTGCCACCAGTGACCCCGGTGGCATGGGAAGCTATGGCTACACCTTC.

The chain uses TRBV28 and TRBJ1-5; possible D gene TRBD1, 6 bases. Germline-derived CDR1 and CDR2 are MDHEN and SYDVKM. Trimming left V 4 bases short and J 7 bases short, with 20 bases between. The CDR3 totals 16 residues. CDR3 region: CASSSVGAPGSQPQHF. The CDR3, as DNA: TGTGCCAGCAGTTCCGTGGGGGCCCCCGGTAGCCAGCCCCAGCATTTT. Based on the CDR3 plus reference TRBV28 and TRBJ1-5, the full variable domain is DVKVTQSSRYLVKRTGEKVFLECVQDMDHENMFWYRQDPGLGLRLIYFSYDVKMKEKGDIPEGYSVSREKKERFSLILESASTNQTSMYLCASSSVGAPGSQPQHFGDGTRLSIL.

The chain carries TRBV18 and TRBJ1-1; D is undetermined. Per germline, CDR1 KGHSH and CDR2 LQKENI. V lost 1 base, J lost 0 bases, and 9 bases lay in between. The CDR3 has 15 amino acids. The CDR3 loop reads CASSPLEGLNTEAFF. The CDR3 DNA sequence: TGTGCCAGCTCACCACTAGAGGGTTTGAACACTGAAGCTTTCTTT. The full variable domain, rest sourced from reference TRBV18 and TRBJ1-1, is NAGVMQNPRHLVRRRGQEARLRCSPMKGHSHVYWYRQLPEEGLKFMVYLQKENIIDESGMPKERFSAEFPKEGPSILRIQQVVRGDSAAYFCASSPLEGLNTEAFFGQGTRLTVV.

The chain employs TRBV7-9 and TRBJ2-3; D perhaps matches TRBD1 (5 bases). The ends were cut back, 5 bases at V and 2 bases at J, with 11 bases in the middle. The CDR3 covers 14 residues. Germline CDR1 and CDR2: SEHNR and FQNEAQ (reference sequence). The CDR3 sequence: CASSRDSHTDTQYF. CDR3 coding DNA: TGTGCCAGCAGCCGTGACAGCCACACAGATACGCAGTATTTT.

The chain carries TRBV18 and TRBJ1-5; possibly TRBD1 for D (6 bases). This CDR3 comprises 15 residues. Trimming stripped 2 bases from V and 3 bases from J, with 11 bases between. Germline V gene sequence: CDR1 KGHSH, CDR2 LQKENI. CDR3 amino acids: CASSPDGQINQPQHF. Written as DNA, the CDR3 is TGTGCCAGCTCACCAGATGGACAGATCAATCAGCCCCAGCATTTT. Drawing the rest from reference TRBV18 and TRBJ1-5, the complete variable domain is NAGVMQNPRHLVRRRGQEARLRCSPMKGHSHVYWYRQLPEEGLKFMVYLQKENIIDESGMPKERFSAEFPKEGPSILRIQQVVRGDSAAYFCASSPDGQINQPQHFGDGTRLSIL.

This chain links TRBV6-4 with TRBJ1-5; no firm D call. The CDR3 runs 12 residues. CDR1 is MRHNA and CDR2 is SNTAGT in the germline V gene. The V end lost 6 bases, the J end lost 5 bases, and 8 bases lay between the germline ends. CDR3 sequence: CASRLRDQPQHF. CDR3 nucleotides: TGTGCCAGCAGACTTCGGGATCAGCCCCAGCATTTT.

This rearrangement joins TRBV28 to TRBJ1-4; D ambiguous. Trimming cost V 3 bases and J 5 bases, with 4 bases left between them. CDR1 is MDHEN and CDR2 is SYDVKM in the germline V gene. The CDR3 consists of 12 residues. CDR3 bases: TGTGCCAGCAGTTTTCTGAATGAAAAACTGTTTTTT. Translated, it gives CASSFLNEKLFF.

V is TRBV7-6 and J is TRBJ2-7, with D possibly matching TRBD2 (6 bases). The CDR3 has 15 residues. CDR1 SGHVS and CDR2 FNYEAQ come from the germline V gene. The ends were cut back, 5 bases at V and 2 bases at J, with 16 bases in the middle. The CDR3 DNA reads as TGTGCCAGCAGCCGAGGGGTGGGGGGAACCTACGAGCAGTACTTC. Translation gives CASSRGVGGTYEQYF. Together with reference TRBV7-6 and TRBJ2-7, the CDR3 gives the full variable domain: GAGVSQSPRYKVTKRGQDVALRCDPISGHVSLYWYRQALGQGPEFLTYFNYEAQQDKSGLPNDRFSAERPEGSISTLTIQRTEQRDSAMYRCASSRGVGGTYEQYFGPGTRLTVT.